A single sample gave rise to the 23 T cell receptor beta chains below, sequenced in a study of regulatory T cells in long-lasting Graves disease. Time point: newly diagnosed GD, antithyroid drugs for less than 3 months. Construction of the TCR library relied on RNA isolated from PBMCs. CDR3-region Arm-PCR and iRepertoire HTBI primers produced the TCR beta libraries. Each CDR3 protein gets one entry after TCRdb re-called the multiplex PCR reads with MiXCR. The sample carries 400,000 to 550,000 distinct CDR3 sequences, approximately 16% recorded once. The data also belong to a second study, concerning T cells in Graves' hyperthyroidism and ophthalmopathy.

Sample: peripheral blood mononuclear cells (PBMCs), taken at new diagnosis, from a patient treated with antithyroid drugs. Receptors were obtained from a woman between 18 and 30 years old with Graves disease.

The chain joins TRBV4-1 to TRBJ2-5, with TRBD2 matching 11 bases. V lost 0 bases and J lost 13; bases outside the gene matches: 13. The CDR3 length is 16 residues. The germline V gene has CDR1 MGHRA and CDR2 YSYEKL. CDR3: CASSQERSGGVGVLYF. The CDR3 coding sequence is TGCGCCAGCAGCCAAGAACGTAGCGGGGGGGTGGGGGTCTTGTACTTC.

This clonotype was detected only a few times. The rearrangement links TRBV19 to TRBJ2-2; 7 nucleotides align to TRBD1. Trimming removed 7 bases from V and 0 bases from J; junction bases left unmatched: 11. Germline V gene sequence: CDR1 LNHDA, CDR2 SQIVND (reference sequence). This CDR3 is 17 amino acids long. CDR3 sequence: CASTATGWFANTGELFF. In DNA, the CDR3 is TGTGCCAGTACCGCGACAGGGTGGTTCGCGAACACCGGGGAGCTGTTTTTT.

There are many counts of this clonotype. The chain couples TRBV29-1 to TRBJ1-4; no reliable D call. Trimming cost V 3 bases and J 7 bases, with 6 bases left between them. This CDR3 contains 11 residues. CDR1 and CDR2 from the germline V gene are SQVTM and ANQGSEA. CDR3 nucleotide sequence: TGCAGCGTTGACGCGGGTGAAAAACTGTTTTTT. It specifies CSVDAGEKLFF.

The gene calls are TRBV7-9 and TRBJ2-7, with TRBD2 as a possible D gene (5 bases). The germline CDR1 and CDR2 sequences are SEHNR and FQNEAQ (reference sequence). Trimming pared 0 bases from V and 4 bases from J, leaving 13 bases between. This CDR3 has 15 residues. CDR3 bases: TGTGCCAGCAGCTTAGCTGCCGGAGGAATGTACGAGCAGTACTTC. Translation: CASSLAAGGMYEQYF.

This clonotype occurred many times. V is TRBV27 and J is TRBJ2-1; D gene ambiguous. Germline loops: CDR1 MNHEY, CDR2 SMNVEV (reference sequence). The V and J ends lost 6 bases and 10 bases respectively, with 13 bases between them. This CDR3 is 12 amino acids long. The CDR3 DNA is TGTGCCAGCAGCCGTGACTTATTCGAGCAGTTCTTC. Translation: CASSRDLFEQFF.

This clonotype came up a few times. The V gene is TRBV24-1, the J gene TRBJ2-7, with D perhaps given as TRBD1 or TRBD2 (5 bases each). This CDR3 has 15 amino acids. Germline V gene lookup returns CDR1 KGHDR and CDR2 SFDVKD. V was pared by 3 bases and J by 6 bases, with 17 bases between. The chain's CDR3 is CATSDTGTAPSEQYF. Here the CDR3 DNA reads TGTGCCACCAGTGATACCGGGACCGCGCCCTCCGAGCAGTACTTC.

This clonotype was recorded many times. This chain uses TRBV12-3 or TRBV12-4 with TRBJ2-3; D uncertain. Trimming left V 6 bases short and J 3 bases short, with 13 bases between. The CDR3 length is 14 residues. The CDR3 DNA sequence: TGTGCCAGCAGCCCTGGACCTTTAACAGATACGCAGTATTTT. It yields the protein CASSPGPLTDTQYF.

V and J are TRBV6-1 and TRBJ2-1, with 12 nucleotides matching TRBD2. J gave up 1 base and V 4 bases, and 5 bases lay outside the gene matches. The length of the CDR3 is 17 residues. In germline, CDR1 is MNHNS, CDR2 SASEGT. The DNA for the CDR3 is TGTGCCAGCAGTGCCGGGACTAGCGGGCGTTCCTACAATGAGCAGTTCTTC. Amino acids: CASSAGTSGRSYNEQFF.

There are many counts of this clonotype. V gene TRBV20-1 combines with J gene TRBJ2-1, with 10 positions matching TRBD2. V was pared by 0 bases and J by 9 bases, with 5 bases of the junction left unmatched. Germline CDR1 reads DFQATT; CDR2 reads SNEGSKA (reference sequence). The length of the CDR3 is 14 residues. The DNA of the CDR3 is TGCAGTGCTAGAGATGTAGTAGCGGGGGGTGAGCAGTTCTTC. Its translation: CSARDVVAGGEQFF.

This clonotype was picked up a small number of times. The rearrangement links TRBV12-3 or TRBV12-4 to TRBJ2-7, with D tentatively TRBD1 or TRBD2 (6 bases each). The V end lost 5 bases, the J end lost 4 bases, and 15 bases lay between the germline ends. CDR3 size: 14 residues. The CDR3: CASSLRGAYYEQYF. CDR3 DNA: TGTGCCAGCAGTCTGAGGGGGGCATATTACGAGCAGTACTTC.

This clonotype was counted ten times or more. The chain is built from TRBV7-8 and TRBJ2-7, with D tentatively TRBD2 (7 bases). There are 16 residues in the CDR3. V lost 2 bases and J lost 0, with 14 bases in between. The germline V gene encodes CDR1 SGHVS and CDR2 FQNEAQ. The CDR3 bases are TGTGCCAGCAGCTTACCGGGGGGCGCCCCCTCCTACGAGCAGTACTTC. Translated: CASSLPGGAPSYEQYF.

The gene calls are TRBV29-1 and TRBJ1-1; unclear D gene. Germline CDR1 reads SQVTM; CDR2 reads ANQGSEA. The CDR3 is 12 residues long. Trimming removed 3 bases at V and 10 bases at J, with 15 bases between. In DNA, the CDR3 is TGCAGCGTTGACAAGAATTACATGGTAGCTTTCTTT. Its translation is CSVDKNYMVAFF.

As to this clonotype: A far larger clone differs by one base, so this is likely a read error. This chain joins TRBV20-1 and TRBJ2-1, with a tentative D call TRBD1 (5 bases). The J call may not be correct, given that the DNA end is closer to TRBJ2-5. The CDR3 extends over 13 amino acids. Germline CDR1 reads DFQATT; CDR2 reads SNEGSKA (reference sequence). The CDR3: CSAPKQGVETQYF. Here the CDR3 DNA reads TGCAGTGCCCCCAAGCAGGGTGTGGAGACCCAGTACTTC.

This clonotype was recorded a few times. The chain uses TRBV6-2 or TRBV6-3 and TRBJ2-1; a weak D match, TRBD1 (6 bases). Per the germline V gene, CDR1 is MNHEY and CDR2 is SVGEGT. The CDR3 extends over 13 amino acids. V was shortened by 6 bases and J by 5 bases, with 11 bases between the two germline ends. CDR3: CASRRDNNNEQFF. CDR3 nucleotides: TGTGCCAGCAGGAGGGACAACAACAATGAGCAGTTCTTC.

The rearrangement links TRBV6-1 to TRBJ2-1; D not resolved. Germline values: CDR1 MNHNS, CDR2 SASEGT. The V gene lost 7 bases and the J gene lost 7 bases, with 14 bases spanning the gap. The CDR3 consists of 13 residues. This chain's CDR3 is CASKVLGLNEQFF. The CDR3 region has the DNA TGTGCCAGCAAGGTATTAGGGTTGAATGAGCAGTTCTTC.

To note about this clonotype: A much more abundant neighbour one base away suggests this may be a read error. The CDR3 DNA sequence: TGCAGTGCCTTATACAGGGATCTTTACGATGAGCAGTTCTTC. This gives the protein CSALYRDLYDEQFF. The chain couples TRBV20-1 to TRBJ2-1; weak D call: TRBD1 (6 bases). Germline V CDR1 and CDR2: DFQATT, SNEGSKA (reference sequence). Trimming pared 6 bases from V and 8 bases from J, leaving 20 bases between. The CDR3 is 14 amino acids.

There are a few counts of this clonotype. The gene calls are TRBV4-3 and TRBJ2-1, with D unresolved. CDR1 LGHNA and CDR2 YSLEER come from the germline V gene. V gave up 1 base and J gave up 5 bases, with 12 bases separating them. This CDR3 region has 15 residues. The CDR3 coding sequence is TGCGCCAGCAGCCAAGTCTTACAGTATGACAATGAGCAGTTCTTC. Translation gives CASSQVLQYDNEQFF.

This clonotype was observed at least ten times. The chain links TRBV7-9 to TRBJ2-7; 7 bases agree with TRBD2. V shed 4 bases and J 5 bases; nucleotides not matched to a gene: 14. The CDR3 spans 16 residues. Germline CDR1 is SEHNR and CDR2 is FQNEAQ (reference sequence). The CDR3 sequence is CASSSPLGEGLDEQYF. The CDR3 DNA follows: TGTGCCAGCAGCTCCCCCCTGGGGGAGGGCCTGGACGAGCAGTACTTC.

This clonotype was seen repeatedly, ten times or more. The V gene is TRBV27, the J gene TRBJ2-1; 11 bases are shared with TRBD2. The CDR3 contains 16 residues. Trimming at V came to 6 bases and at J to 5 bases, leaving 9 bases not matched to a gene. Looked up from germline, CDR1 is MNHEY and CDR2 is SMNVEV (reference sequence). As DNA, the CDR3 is TGTGCCAGCAGCCGAATAGGGACTAGCGGTCACAATGAGCAGTTCTTC. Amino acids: CASSRIGTSGHNEQFF.

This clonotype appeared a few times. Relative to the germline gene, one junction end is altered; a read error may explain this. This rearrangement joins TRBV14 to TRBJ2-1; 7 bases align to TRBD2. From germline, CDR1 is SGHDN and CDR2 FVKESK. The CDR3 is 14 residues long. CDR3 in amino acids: CASRNTRDYDEQFF. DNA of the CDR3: TGTGCCAGCAGAAATACCCGGGACTACGATGAGCAGTTCTTC. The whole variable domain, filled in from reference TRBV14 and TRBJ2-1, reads EAGVTQFPSHSVIEKGQTVTLRCDPISGHDNLYWYRRVMGKEIKFLLHFVKESKQDESGMPNNRFLAERTGGTYSTLKVQPAELEDSGVYFCASRNTRDYDEQFFGPGTRLTVL.

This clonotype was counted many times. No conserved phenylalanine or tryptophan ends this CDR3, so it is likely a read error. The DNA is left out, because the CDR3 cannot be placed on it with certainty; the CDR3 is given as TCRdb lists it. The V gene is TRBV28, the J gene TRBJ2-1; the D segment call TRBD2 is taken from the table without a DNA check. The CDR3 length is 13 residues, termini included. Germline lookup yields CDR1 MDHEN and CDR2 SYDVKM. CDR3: CASSQTPLAFSTL.

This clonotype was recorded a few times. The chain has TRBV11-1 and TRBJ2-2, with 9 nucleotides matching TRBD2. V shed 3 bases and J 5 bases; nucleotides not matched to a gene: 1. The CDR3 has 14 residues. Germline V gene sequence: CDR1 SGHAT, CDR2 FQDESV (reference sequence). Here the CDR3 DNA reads TGTGCCAGCAGCTTTACTAGCGGGACCGGGGAGCTGTTTTTT. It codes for CASSFTSGTGELFF.

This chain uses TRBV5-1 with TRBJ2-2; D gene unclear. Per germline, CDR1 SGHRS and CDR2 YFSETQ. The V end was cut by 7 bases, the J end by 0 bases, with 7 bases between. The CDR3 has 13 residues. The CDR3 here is CASGGANTGELFF. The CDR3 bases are TGCGCCAGCGGTGGGGCGAACACCGGGGAGCTGTTTTTT.